What follows are 26 T cell receptor beta chains derived from one specimen sequenced in a study of T-cell reconstitution after alpha-beta-depleted transplantation in children. Preparation of the TCRbeta library was carried out with unique molecular identifiers. TCRdb ran MiXCR on the PCR reads and lists one entry per CDR3 protein. This sample has hundreds of thousands of distinct CDR3 sequences; around 12% occur once, and the top ten carry about 5%. Specimen: PBMCs from the stem cell graft donor, collected from the stem cell graft. The receptors were gathered from a human donor who donated a stem cell graft to a child with combined immunodeficiency.

This clonotype was found a few times. The rearrangement uses TRBV20-1 and TRBJ2-7; tentatively, D is TRBD2 (5 bases). In germline, CDR1 is DFQATT, CDR2 SNEGSKA (reference sequence). Trimming removed 5 bases at V and 3 bases at J, with 11 bases between. This CDR3 contains 12 residues. The CDR3 bases are TGCAGTGCTCAAGACGGGGTCTACGAGCAGTACTTC. Translated: CSAQDGVYEQYF.

This clonotype appeared a few times. This rearrangement joins TRBV28 to TRBJ2-2; 10 bases agree with TRBD1. With 6 bases clipped from V and 6 bases from J, the junction kept 7 bases outside the gene matches. CDR1 MDHEN and CDR2 SYDVKM come from the germline V gene. The CDR3 contains 15 residues. The CDR3 here is CASSPGTGAAGELFF. For the CDR3, the DNA is TGTGCCAGCAGCCCCGGGACAGGGGCTGCCGGGGAGCTGTTTTTT.

This clonotype was found a few times. The chain employs TRBV12-3 or TRBV12-4 and TRBJ1-5, with D unclear. V lost 0 bases, J lost 5 bases, and 11 bases lay in between. This CDR3 is built from 15 residues. CDR3 nucleotides: TGTGCCAGCAGTTTAGCAAGAGGGTTGCATCAGCCCCAGCATTTT. Protein sequence: CASSLARGLHQPQHF.

This chain uses TRBV5-6 with TRBJ2-7; the match to TRBD2 covers 10 bases. Germline V gene lookup returns CDR1 SGHDT and CDR2 YYEEEE. The length of the CDR3 is 16 residues. The trim removed 4 bases at V and 0 bases at J, leaving 7 bases unmatched. The CDR3 nucleotides read TGTGCCAGCAGCCCGCAAGCGGGAGGGCCCTCCTACGAGCAGTACTTC. Its protein is CASSPQAGGPSYEQYF.

This clonotype was detected once. The genes are TRBV30 and TRBJ2-5; D uncertain. This CDR3 spans 13 amino acids. With 2 bases removed from V and 2 bases from J, the gap between germline ends came to 9 bases. Germline loops: CDR1 GTSNPN, CDR2 SVGIG (reference sequence). CDR3 sequence reads: CAWSITIQETQYF. The CDR3, as DNA: TGTGCCTGGAGTATTACCATACAAGAGACCCAGTACTTC.

There are a few counts of this clonotype. The CDR3 sequence: CASSFSGTRSYEQYF. For the CDR3, the DNA is TGTGCCAGCAGTTTTTCCGGGACAAGGTCGTACGAGCAGTACTTC. V usage is TRBV12-3 or TRBV12-4 and J usage is TRBJ2-7, with D maybe TRBD1 (6 bases). The germline V and J ends were trimmed by 3 bases and 4 bases, with 16 bases remaining between them. This CDR3 is 15 amino acids long.

This clonotype was picked up many times. This chain connects TRBV3-2 to TRBJ2-1; the table's D call, TRBD2, was not checked against the DNA. TRBV3-2 constitutes a pseudogene. CDR3 length equals 14 residues. CDR3 loop: CASSGTRDYNEQFF. The CDR3 DNA reads TGTGCCAGCTCCGGGACTAGAGACTACAATGAGCAGTTCTTC.

The sample holds many counts of this clonotype. J is TRBJ2-7 and V is TRBV12-3 or TRBV12-4, with 15 bases fitting TRBD2. This CDR3 contains 16 residues. The ends lost 5 bases at V and 2 bases at J; junction bases unmatched: 4. CDR3 sequence reads: CASSPGLAGGTYEQYF. CDR3 sequence (DNA): TGTGCCAGCAGTCCGGGACTAGCGGGAGGCACCTACGAGCAGTACTTC.

This clonotype was found many times. The chain links TRBV4-3 to TRBJ1-6, with D possibly matching TRBD1 (5 bases). CDR3 length: 15 residues. Germline CDR1 LGHNA, CDR2 YSLEER. The V end was cut by 4 bases, the J end by 7 bases, with 14 bases between. The CDR3 loop reads CASSLRGAGNSPLHF. Here the CDR3 DNA reads TGCGCCAGCAGCCTGCGAGGGGCCGGAAATTCACCCCTCCACTTT.

CDR3 in DNA: TGCGCCAGCAGCCAAGAACAGGGCTTAGCGACCCAGTACTTC. This sequence encodes CASSQEQGLATQYF. This chain joins TRBV4-3 and TRBJ2-5; D perhaps matches TRBD1 (6 bases). The CDR3 consists of 14 residues. CDR1 is LGHNA, CDR2 YSLEER, per germline. Deletions cut 0 bases from V and 7 bases from J, with 12 bases between.

The chain uses TRBV20-1 and TRBJ1-5; 9 bases align to TRBD1. CDR1 is DFQATT and CDR2 is SNEGSKA in the germline V gene (reference sequence). V dropped 4 bases and J dropped 6; count of bases not matched to a gene: 4. The CDR3 covers 13 residues. The CDR3 loop is CSAKGTGSQPQHF. The CDR3 nucleotides read TGCAGTGCTAAGGGGACAGGGAGTCAGCCCCAGCATTTT.

In its sample, this clonotype was seen a few times. The V and J genes are TRBV20-1 and TRBJ2-5; 7 positions match TRBD2. CDR1 is DFQATT, CDR2 SNEGSKA, per germline (reference sequence). The J segment lost 7 bases and the V segment lost 6 bases, leaving 14 bases of the junction unmatched. The CDR3 has 14 residues. The CDR3 is CSAASPASGWTQYF. In DNA form, the CDR3 reads TGCAGTGCCGCTAGCCCGGCTAGCGGATGGACCCAGTACTTC.

This clonotype was observed a few times. The chain uses TRBV27 and TRBJ2-1; 9 nucleotides align to TRBD2. The CDR3 covers 15 residues. CDR1 and CDR2 from the germline V gene are MNHEY and SMNVEV (reference sequence). Unmatched junction bases numbered 4, after V lost 7 bases and J lost 0 bases. Written as DNA, the CDR3 is TGTGCCAGCAACCGCGGGAGGGGCTCCTACAATGAGCAGTTCTTC. Translated, it gives CASNRGRGSYNEQFF.

This clonotype was seen a few times. V is TRBV12-3 or TRBV12-4 and J is TRBJ2-3; 10 bases line up with TRBD2. With V trimmed by 7 bases and J by 2 bases, 6 bases remained unmatched. This CDR3 region has 15 residues. The DNA for the CDR3 is TGTGCCAGCACCCTGACTAGCGGGTTCACAGATACGCAGTATTTT. Translation: CASTLTSGFTDTQYF.

This clonotype was observed a handful of times. The chain couples TRBV3-1 to TRBJ2-7, with no clear D. Trimming took off 0 bases at V and 5 bases at J, with 8 bases between the two ends. Per germline, CDR1 LGHDT and CDR2 YNNKEL (reference sequence). The CDR3 is made up of 13 amino acids. Here the CDR3 reads CASSQDRVHEQYF. CDR3 nucleotides: TGTGCCAGCAGCCAAGATAGGGTCCACGAGCAGTACTTC.

This clonotype was seen repeatedly, ten times or more. The chain employs TRBV7-2 and TRBJ2-4; tentative D call: TRBD2 (6 bases). Germline V gene sequence: CDR1 SGHTA, CDR2 FQGNSA. This CDR3 spans 15 amino acids. With 2 bases removed from V and 6 bases from J, the gap between germline ends came to 14 bases. The CDR3 bases are TGTGCCAGCAGCTTATCGAGTCCCGGGAGAAACATTCAGTACTTC. Its translation is CASSLSSPGRNIQYF.

The CDR3 region is CASSALRGGGAYNEQFF. Here the CDR3 DNA reads TGTGCCAGCAGCGCCCTAAGGGGCGGGGGCGCCTACAATGAGCAGTTCTTC. J is TRBJ2-1 and V is TRBV7-2, with D possibly being TRBD2 (7 bases). This CDR3 comprises 17 residues. The germline V gene encodes CDR1 SGHTA and CDR2 FQGNSA. V lost 5 bases, J lost 2 bases, and 19 bases lay in between.

This clonotype appeared many times. The gene calls are TRBV7-2 and TRBJ2-1, with TRBD2 as a possible D gene (6 bases). The CDR3 length is 14 residues. Per germline, CDR1 SGHTA and CDR2 FQGNSA. V shed 1 base and J shed 9 bases, with 13 bases lying between them. CDR3 in amino acids: CASSLEGQGGEQFF. The CDR3 DNA is TGTGCCAGCAGCTTAGAGGGGCAGGGAGGTGAGCAGTTCTTC.

The V gene is TRBV7-6, the J gene TRBJ2-5, with D tentatively TRBD2 (6 bases). This CDR3 has 13 amino acids. Per the germline V gene, CDR1 is SGHVS and CDR2 is FNYEAQ. V was clipped by 3 bases and J by 9 bases, with 14 bases between them. In DNA, the CDR3 is TGTGCCAGCAGCTTCGGTAGCGGCGGGGCCCAGTACTTC. The encoded protein is CASSFGSGGAQYF. Based on the CDR3 plus reference TRBV7-6 and TRBJ2-5, the full variable domain is GAGVSQSPRYKVTKRGQDVALRCDPISGHVSLYWYRQALGQGPEFLTYFNYEAQQDKSGLPNDRFSAERPEGSISTLTIQRTEQRDSAMYRCASSFGSGGAQYFGPGTRLLVL.

The chain joins TRBV6-1 to TRBJ1-2; D may be TRBD1 (5 bases). Trimming removed 5 bases from V and 3 bases from J, with 16 bases in between. This CDR3 is 15 amino acids long. Germline-derived CDR1 and CDR2 are MNHNS and SASEGT. The DNA for the CDR3 is TGTGCCAGCAGTCCTACCGGGACCGTCTACTATGGCTACACCTTC. Encoded protein: CASSPTGTVYYGYTF.

This clonotype was seen ten or more times. The J gene is TRBJ2-1, the V gene TRBV29-1, with D possibly called TRBD1 or TRBD2 (6 bases each). V was clipped by 7 bases and J by 7 bases, with 20 bases between them. The germline V gene has CDR1 SQVTM and CDR2 ANQGSEA. The CDR3 totals 14 residues. CDR3 sequence reads: CSAPRGVWGNEQFF. The CDR3 coding sequence is TGCAGCGCCCCGAGGGGGGTTTGGGGAAATGAGCAGTTCTTC.

At least ten counts were recorded for this clonotype. The V gene is TRBV25-1, the J gene TRBJ1-1; D is ambiguous. V lost 0 bases, J lost 1 base, and 3 bases lay in between. Germline CDR1 reads MGHDK; CDR2 reads SYGVNS. The length of the CDR3 is 13 residues. Here the CDR3 reads CASSEYQNTEAFF. CDR3 nucleotide sequence: TGTGCCAGCAGTGAATACCAGAACACTGAAGCTTTCTTT. Combining the CDR3 with reference TRBV25-1 and TRBJ1-1 gives the whole variable domain EADIYQTPRYLVIGTGKKITLECSQTMGHDKMYWYQQDPGMELHLIHYSYGVNSTEKGDLSSESTVSRIRTEHFPLTLESARPSHTSQYLCASSEYQNTEAFFGQGTRLTVV.

The chain has TRBV20-1 and TRBJ2-3; possibly TRBD1 or TRBD2 for D (5 bases each). The germline V gene has CDR1 DFQATT and CDR2 SNEGSKA (reference sequence). Deletions cut 6 bases from V and 2 bases from J, with 24 bases between. The CDR3 is 17 amino acids. The CDR3 sequence is CSALGVHRDRFTDTQYF. CDR3 nucleotides: TGCAGTGCGCTAGGGGTTCACCGGGACCGTTTCACAGATACGCAGTATTTT.

There are many counts of this clonotype. The chain's CDR3 is CASSYSAGGNQPQHF. The DNA of the CDR3 is TGTGCCAGCAGTTATAGCGCAGGGGGGAATCAGCCCCAGCATTTT. The gene calls are TRBV6-5 and TRBJ1-5, with TRBD1 matching 7 bases. The CDR3 runs to 15 residues. Trimming cost V 3 bases and J 4 bases; bases outside gene matches: 6. Per germline, CDR1 MNHEY and CDR2 SVGAGI.

V gene TRBV20-1 combines with J gene TRBJ2-1; 14 positions agree with TRBD2. CDR1 and CDR2 (germline): DFQATT, SNEGSKA (reference sequence). The CDR3 is 15 amino acids. V lost 8 bases to trimming and J lost 7 bases; unmatched junction nucleotides: 10. This chain's CDR3 is CSPKRTSGRWNEQFF. CDR3 nucleotides: TGCAGTCCCAAAAGGACTAGCGGGAGGTGGAATGAGCAGTTCTTC.

This clonotype was seen at least ten times. V usage is TRBV4-3 and J usage is TRBJ2-3; 8 bases agree with TRBD2. The length of the CDR3 is 16 residues. V was clipped by 0 bases and J by 10 bases; unmatched bases: 12. The germline V gene has CDR1 LGHNA and CDR2 YSLEER. The CDR3 DNA is TGCGCCAGCAGCCAAGATGCTGGGCGGGGGGTTGATCCGCAGTATTTT. Translating it yields CASSQDAGRGVDPQYF.